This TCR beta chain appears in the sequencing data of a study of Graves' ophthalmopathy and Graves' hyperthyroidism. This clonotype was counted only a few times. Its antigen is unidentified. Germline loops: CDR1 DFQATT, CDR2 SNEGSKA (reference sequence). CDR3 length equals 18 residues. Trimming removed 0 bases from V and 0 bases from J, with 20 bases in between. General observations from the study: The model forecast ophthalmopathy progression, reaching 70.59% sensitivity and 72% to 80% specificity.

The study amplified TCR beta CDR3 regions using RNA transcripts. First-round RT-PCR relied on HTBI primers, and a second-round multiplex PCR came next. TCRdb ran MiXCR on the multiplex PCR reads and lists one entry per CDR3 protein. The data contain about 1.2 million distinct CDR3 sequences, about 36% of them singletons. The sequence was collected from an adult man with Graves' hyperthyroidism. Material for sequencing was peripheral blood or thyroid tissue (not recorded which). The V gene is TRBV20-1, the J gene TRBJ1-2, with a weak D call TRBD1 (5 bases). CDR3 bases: TGCAGTGCTAGAGAGATACCGGGGCAGGGTAAATCTAACTATGGCTACACCTTC. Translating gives CSAREIPGQGKSNYGYTF.